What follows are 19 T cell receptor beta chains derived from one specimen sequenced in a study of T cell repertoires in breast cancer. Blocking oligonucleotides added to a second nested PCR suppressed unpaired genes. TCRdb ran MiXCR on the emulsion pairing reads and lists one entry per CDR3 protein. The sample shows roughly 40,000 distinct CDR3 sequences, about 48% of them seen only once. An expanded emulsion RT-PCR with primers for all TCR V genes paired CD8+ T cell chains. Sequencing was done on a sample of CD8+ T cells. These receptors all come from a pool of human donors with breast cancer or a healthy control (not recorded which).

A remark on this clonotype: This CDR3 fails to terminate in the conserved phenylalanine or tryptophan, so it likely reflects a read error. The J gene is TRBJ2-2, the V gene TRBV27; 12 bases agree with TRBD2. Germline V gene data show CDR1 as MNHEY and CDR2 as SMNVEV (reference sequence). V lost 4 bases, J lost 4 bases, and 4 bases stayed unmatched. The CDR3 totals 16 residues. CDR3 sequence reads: CASSSGTSGRTGELFL. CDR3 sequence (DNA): TGTGCCAGCAGTTCAGGGACTAGCGGGCGCACCGGGGAGCTGTTTCTT.

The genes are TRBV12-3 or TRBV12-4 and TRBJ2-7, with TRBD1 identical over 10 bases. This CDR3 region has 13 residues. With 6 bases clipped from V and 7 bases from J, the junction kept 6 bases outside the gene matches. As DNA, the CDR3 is TGTGCCAGCAGACCGACAGGGGGCGGGGAGCAGTACTTC. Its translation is CASRPTGGGEQYF.

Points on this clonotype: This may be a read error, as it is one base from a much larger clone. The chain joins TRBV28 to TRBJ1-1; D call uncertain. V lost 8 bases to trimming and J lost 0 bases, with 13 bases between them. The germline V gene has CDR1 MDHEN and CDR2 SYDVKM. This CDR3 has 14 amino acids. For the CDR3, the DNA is TGTGCCAGCGGTGTAATCAGCATGAACACTGAAGCTTTCTTT. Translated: CASGVISMNTEAFF.

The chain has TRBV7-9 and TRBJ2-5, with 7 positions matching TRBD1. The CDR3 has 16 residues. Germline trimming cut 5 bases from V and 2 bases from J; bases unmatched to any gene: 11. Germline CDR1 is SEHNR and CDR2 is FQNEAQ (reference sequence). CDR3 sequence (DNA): TGTGCCAGCAGCCCTGGGACAGTCGGAGTACAAGAGACCCAGTACTTC. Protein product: CASSPGTVGVQETQYF.

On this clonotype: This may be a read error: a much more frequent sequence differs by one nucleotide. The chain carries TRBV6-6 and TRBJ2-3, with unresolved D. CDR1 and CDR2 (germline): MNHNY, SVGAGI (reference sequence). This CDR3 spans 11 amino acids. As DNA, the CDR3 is TGTGGCAGCAGTGAATCGGTACAGCAGTATTTT. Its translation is CGSSESVQQYF.

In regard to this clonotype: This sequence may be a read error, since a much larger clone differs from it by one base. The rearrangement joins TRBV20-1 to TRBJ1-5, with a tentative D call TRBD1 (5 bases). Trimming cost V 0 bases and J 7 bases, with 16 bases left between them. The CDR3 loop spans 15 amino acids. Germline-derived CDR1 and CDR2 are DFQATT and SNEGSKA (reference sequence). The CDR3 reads CSARDPSRVMQPQHF. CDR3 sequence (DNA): TGCAGTGCTAGAGATCCAAGCAGGGTGATGCAGCCCCAGCATTTT.

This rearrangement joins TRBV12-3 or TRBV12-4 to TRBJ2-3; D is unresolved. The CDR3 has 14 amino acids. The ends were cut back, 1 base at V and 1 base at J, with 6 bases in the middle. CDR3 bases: TGTGCCAGCAGTTTAGGCCAGGGCACAGATACGCAGTATTTT. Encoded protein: CASSLGQGTDTQYF.

The CDR3 DNA reads TGTGCCAGCTCACAGACAGGGGACACAGATACGCAGTATTTT. Amino acid sequence: CASSQTGDTDTQYF. The chain couples TRBV18 to TRBJ2-3; 8 nucleotides line up with TRBD1. CDR1 and CDR2 from the germline V gene are KGHSH and LQKENI. This CDR3 has 14 amino acids. Unmatched junction bases numbered 2, after V lost 4 bases and J lost 2 bases.

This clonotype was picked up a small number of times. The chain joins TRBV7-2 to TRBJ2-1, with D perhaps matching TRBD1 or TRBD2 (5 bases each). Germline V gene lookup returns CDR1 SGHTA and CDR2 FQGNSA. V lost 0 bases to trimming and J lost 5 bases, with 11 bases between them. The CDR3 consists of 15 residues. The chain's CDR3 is CASSLAGAQNNEQFF. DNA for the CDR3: TGTGCCAGCAGCTTAGCCGGGGCCCAGAACAATGAGCAGTTCTTC.

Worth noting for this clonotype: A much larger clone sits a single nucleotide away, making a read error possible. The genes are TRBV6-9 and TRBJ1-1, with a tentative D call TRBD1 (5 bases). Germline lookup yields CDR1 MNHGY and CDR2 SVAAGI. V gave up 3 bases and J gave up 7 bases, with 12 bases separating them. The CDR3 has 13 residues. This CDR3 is CASSYPGRIEAFF. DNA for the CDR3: TGTGCCAGCAGTTACCCGGGGCGGATTGAAGCTTTCTTT.

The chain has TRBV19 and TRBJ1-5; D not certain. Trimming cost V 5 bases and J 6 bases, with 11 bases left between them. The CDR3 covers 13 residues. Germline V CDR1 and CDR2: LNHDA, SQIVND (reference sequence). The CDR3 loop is CASSLVNGQPQHF. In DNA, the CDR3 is TGTGCCAGTAGTTTGGTCAACGGTCAGCCCCAGCATTTT. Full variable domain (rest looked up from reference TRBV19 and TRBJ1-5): DGGITQSPKYLFRKEGQNVTLSCEQNLNHDAMYWYRQDPGQGLRLIYYSQIVNDFQKGDIAEGYSVSREKKESFPLTVTSAQKNPTAFYLCASSLVNGQPQHFGDGTRLSIL.

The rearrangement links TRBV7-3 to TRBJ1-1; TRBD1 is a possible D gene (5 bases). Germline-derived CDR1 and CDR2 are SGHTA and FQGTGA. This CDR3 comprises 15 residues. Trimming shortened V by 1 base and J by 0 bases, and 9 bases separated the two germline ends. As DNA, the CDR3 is TGTGCCAGCAGCTTAAGTGCGACAGTGAACACTGAAGCTTTCTTT. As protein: CASSLSATVNTEAFF.

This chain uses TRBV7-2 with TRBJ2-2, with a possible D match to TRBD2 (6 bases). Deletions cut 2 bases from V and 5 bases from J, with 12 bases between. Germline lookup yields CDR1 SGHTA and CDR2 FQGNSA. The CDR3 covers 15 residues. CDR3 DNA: TGTGCCAGCAGCTTACTAGCGATTGGGACCGGGGAGCTGTTTTTT. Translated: CASSLLAIGTGELFF.

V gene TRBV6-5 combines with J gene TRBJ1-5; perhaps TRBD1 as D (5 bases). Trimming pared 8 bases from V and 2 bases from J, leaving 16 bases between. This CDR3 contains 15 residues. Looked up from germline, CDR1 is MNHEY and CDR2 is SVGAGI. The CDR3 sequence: CASGPSRRGNQPQHF. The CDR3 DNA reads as TGTGCCAGCGGTCCCAGCCGCAGGGGCAATCAGCCCCAGCATTTT.

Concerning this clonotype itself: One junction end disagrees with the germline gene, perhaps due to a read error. CDR3 sequence: CSAVFTGQEITGGLFF. As DNA, the CDR3 is TGCAGCGCCGTATTCACGGGACAGGAGATCACCGGGGGGCTGTTTTTT. This rearrangement joins TRBV29-1 to TRBJ2-2; 8 bases line up with TRBD1. Germline CDR1 and CDR2: SQVTM and ANQGSEA. The CDR3 extends over 16 amino acids.

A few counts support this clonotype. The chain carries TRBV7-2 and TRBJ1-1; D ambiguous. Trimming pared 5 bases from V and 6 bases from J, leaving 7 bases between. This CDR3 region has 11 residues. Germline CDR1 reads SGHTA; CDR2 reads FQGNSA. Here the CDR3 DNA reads TGTGCCAGCAGCCACTTAGCTGAAGCTTTCTTT. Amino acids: CASSHLAEAFF.

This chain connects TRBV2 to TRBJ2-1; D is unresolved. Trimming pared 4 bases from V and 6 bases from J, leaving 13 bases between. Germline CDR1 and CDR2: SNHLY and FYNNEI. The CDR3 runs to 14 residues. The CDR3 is CASSVTFLGNEQFF. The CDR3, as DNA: TGTGCCAGCAGTGTTACTTTTCTGGGCAATGAGCAGTTCTTC.

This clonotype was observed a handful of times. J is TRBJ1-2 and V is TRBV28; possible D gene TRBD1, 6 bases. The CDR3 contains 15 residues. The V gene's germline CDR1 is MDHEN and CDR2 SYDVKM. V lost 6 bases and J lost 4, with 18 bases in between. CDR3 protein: CASSSLGQRRYGYTF. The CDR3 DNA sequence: TGTGCCAGCAGCTCCTTAGGACAGCGACGCTATGGCTACACCTTC.

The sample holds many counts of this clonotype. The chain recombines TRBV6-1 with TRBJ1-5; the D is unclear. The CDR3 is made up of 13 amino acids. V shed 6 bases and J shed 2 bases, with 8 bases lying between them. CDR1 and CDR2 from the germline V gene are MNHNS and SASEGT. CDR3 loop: CASSPDGNQPQHF. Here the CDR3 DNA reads TGTGCCAGCAGCCCGGATGGCAATCAGCCCCAGCATTTT.